This is a list of T cell receptor beta chains from one sample in a study of blood T cell repertoires in COVID-19. Assay used: immunoSEQ multiplex PCR; TCRdb lists only in-frame clones, some missing. The sample lists 70,000 to 95,000 clones; 89% were seen once. Sequencing used peripheral blood. The receptor set was obtained from a man in his fifties or sixties with COVID-19, enrolled during active disease. CDR3s include the opening cysteine and the closing phenylalanine or tryptophan. D genes are given only for firm matches. Size tells how often a clone was seen (once, few, many) or the class of an expanded clone, and some rows leave it out.

D gene | J gene | V gene | clone size | CDR3 DNA | CDR3 protein
NA | TRBJ2-5 | TRBV28 | NA | TGTGCCAGCACTATTAAAACTATCAGGCGGGATACACAAGAGACCCAGTACTTC | CASTIKTIRRDTQETQYF
NA | TRBJ2-5 | TRBV18 | once | TGTGCCAGCTCACCACGAGGTCTGGGGGCGAGTGAGACCCAGTACTTC | CASSPRGLGASETQYF
TRBD2 | TRBJ2-2 | TRBV18 | NA | TGTGCCAGCTCACCACGGACTAGCGGAGGAGCCGGGGAGCTGTTTTTT | CASSPRTSGGAGELFF
TRBD1 | TRBJ1-5 | TRBV7-3 | NA | TGTGCCAGCAGCTCTTGGACAGGGCGGCAGCCCCAGCATTTT | CASSSWTGRQPQHF
TRBD2 | TRBJ2-4 | TRBV11-2 | NA | TGTGCCAGCAGCTCGGGACTAGCGGGGGGAGCCAAAAACATTCAGTACTTC | CASSSGLAGGAKNIQYF
NA | TRBJ2-7 | TRBV5-1 | few | TGCGCCAGCAGCTTGAACAGGGCCTACGAGCAGTACTTC | CASSLNRAYEQYF
TRBD1 | TRBJ1-6 | TRBV9 | NA | TGTGCCAGCAGCTCCTGGACAGGGGGCATGAACTCACCCCTCCACTTT | CASSSWTGGMNSPLHF
TRBD2 | TRBJ2-3 | TRBV28 | NA | TGTGCCAGCAGACCGGGGGGGGGCCACCAGAAGAACTCAGATACGCAGTATTTT | CASRPGGGHQKNSDTQYF
NA | TRBJ2-7 | TRBV29-1 | NA | TGCAGCGTTCTGGGGCCTAGCTACGAGCAGTACTTC | CSVLGPSYEQYF
NA | TRBJ2-7 | TRBV30 | NA | TGTGCCTGGAGTGTATCGCCAGGGGTCGCCGAGCAGTACTTC | CAWSVSPGVAEQYF
NA | TRBJ1-2 | TRBV16 | NA | TGTGCCAGCAGCTCACAGGATTTCTATGGCTACACCTTC | CASSSQDFYGYTF
NA | TRBJ2-7 | TRBV15 | NA | TGTGCCACCAGCAGACTCGGGGACGAGCAGTACTTC | CATSRLGDEQYF
TRBD1 | TRBJ1-2 | TRBV18 | NA | TGTGCCAGCTCACAACAGGGGGCAATGGGCTACACCTTC | CASSQQGAMGYTF
NA | TRBJ2-7 | TRBV11-2 | NA | TGTGCCAGCAGCTTACGGAGAGGGCCATACGAGCAGTACTTC | CASSLRRGPYEQYF
NA | TRBJ2-2 | TRBV5-4 | NA | TGTGCCAGCAGCTTGGTTGGCAGTTTCACCGGGGAGCTGTTTTTT | CASSLVGSFTGELFF
NA | TRBJ2-7 | TRBV6-1 | NA | TGTGCCAGCAGTGAAAGGGGTGTCCCCTACGAGCAGTACTTC | CASSERGVPYEQYF
NA | TRBJ2-3 | TRBV11-3 | once | TGTGCCAGCAGCCTCGGACAGAGATACACAGATACGCAGTATTTT | CASSLGQRYTDTQYF
TRBD1 | TRBJ2-7 | TRBV7-3 | NA | TGTGCCAGCAGCCCCATGGGACAGGGAAACGGCGAGCAGTACTTC | CASSPMGQGNGEQYF
NA | TRBJ2-1 | TRBV6-4 | NA | TGTGCCAGCCGACCCCTTGGCGGGGGCCATTACAATGAGCAGTTCTTC | CASRPLGGGHYNEQFF
TRBD1 | TRBJ2-7 | TRBV7-9 | NA | TGTGCCAGCAGCAAGGGACAGGGAGTCGGCTACGAGCAGTACTTC | CASSKGQGVGYEQYF
NA | TRBJ1-1 | TRBV10-3 | NA | TGTGCCATCAGTGACGGTGGCAGCCAGCGAGCTTTCTTT | CAISDGGSQRAFF
TRBD2 | TRBJ2-1 | TRBV7-2 | NA | TGTGCCAGCAGCTTATATCCTGAGCGGGGGCCCAGGGAGCAGTTCTTC | CASSLYPERGPREQFF
TRBD2 | TRBJ2-1 | TRBV3-1/TRBV3-2 | NA | TGTGCCAGCCGGACTAGCGCCAACAATGAGCAGTTCTTC | CASRTSANNEQFF
TRBD2 | TRBJ2-2 | TRBV28 | NA | TGTGCCAGCAGTTTAAGCGGGGGGGCCCGGAACACCGGGGAGCTGTTTTTT | CASSLSGGARNTGELFF
TRBD1 | TRBJ1-2 | TRBV28 | NA | TGTGCCAGCAGTTTAACTAACAGGGGGCGTCAATATGGCTACACCTTC | CASSLTNRGRQYGYTF
NA | TRBJ2-3 | TRBV7-3 | NA | TGTGCCAGCAGCTCTAATCCCGATAGCACAGATACGCAGTATTTT | CASSSNPDSTDTQYF
NA | TRBJ2-5 | TRBV2 | once | TGTGCCAGCACCGGAGACAGGGCGGGGGAGACCCAGTACTTC | CASTGDRAGETQYF
NA | TRBJ2-1 | TRBV7-8 | NA | TGTGCCAGCAGTTTGGAGGGGGGGAATGAGCAGTTCTTC | CASSLEGGNEQFF
NA | TRBJ1-1 | TRBV5-4 | NA | TGTGCCAGCAGCTTGGGGCAGGGATTGAACACTGAAGCTTTCTTT | CASSLGQGLNTEAFF
NA | TRBJ2-1 | TRBV15 | NA | TGTGCCACCAGCAGAGATCGGGGGTGGAACAATGAGCAGTTCTTC | CATSRDRGWNNEQFF
TRBD1 | TRBJ1-5 | TRBV5-1 | few | TGCGCCAGCAGCTTTGGGACAGGAGATGGCAATCAGCCCCAGCATTTT | CASSFGTGDGNQPQHF
NA | TRBJ1-1 | TRBV6-6 | NA | TGTGCCAGCAGGCCCGGGGGGACTGAAGCTTTCTTT | CASRPGGTEAFF